This TCR beta chain was identified during a study of TIL therapy for anti-PD-1-resistant metastatic lung cancer. Study at large: Median tumor mutation burden was roughly 1.5 mutations per megabase. The study's findings and limits: Many TIL product clones were absent from baseline tumor, suggesting clonal contraction.

CDR3 length: 13 amino acids. The germline V and J ends were trimmed by 1 base and 3 bases, with 6 bases remaining between them. Germline-derived CDR1 and CDR2 are SGHKS and YYEKEE (reference sequence). The libraries were made with immunoSEQ v3. Measured with immunoSEQ multiplex PCR; TCRdb has only the in-frame clones, and not every one. The table lists 9,500 to 15,000 clones, 50% to 75% of them singletons. Judged by abundance, this clone is large (0.1 to 1%). Its target is not known. Time point meaning: pre-treatment sample, taken before nivolumab and TIL therapy. Tumor tissue came from excised metastases, mostly pleural nodules or supraclavicular lymph nodes.

The sequence derives from a person aged 25 to 85 with non-small cell lung cancer. V is TRBV5-5 and J is TRBJ2-3; no firm D call. Sample: tumor tissue, taken at baseline. The CDR3 here is CASSLPGTDTQYF. For the CDR3, the DNA is TGTGCCAGCAGCTTGCCCGGGACAGATACGCAGTATTTT.